This TCR beta chain was sequenced for a study of cytomegalovirus exposure and HLA in healthy donors. In the PCR, 60 Vbeta and 13 Jbeta primers were used. In the original processing: It was a later analysis that counted about 80 million unique TCR beta chains, of which 9.5 million to 14 million were shared. TCRdb's table, derived via immunoSEQ multiplex PCR, lists solely in-frame clones and lacks some. V, J and clone size are taken as reported in that table, and D and trimming were inferred from the DNA itself. The sample lists roughly 100,000 clones; about 78% were seen once. Germline-derived CDR1 and CDR2 are SGDLS and YYNGEE. The CDR3 runs 15 residues. V was pared by 0 bases and J by 6 bases, with 6 bases of the junction left unmatched. Unrecorded immune exposure was likely among donors, who were nominally healthy when sampled. Overall study results and limits: Researchers catalogued 164 TCR beta chains as cytomegalovirus-associated.

On this clone itself: The antigen is undetermined.

This clonotype was obtained from a man younger than 45 in good health and CMV-seronegative. V is TRBV9 and J is TRBJ2-7; TRBD1 matches 10 bases. The specimen sequenced was PBMCs. CDR3: CASSVEGQGHGEQYF. DNA for the CDR3: TGTGCCAGCAGCGTAGAGGGACAGGGGCACGGCGAGCAGTACTTC. Looking up the rest from reference TRBV9 and TRBJ2-7 gives the full variable domain: DSGVTQTPKHLITATGQRVTLRCSPRSGDLSVYWYQQSLDQGLQFLIQYYNGEERAKGNILERFSAQQFPDLHSELNLSSLELGDSALYFCASSVEGQGHGEQYFGPGTRLTVT.